Listed here is a single T cell receptor beta chain. Its specific antigen is unknown. No base quality values were provided; no much bigger clone lies one nucleotide off. Sequencing instrument: Illumina NovaSeq 6000. TCRalpha and TCRbeta cDNA libraries were built by 5'RACE with constant-segment primers, adding sample barcodes and unique molecular identifiers. Trizol reagent was used to extract RNA from every sample. Libraries were amplified in two PCR steps, with a second sample barcode and Illumina TruSeq adapters added in the second step. Libraries were sequenced on an Illumina NovaSeq with 2 x 150 bp paired-end reads. The original pipeline was this. With migec v1.2.7, reads were demultiplexed and then collapsed into UMI-guided consensus sequences. Using mixcr v2.1.11, UMI consensuses were aligned to TRA and TRB V and J templates and then assembled into clonotypes. A clonotype was counted as expanded or contracted only when both edgeR and NoisET called the clonotype significant, with the noise models trained on biological replicates. For edgeR calls, the thresholds were a false discovery rate-adjusted p below 0.01 and a log2 fold-change of 1. PCA with hierarchical clustering of max-normalized trajectories of the 1000 most abundant clonotypes was used as exploratory dynamics analysis. Each responding clone was given a CD4 or CD8 phenotype based on the CD4+ and CD8+ repertoires, which had been sequenced separately. TCRdb reran the public reads through fastp at Q25 and MiXCR, keeping productive beta chains. Entries are consolidated by CDR3 protein sequence, retaining the most common genes and DNA. The V and J calls shown here were made by TCRdb, not taken from the authors' results. The sample table contains under 450,000 distinct CDR3 sequences; only one count was recorded for approximately 15% of them. The top ten clones comprise roughly 22% of the sample.

This sample was included in a study of T-cell memory formation after mild COVID-19 (dated by TCRdb to the early 2020s). Regarding the research as a whole: TCR sequence clusters from the two donors were largely donor specific. In two donors, T-cell clones that expanded and contracted after mild COVID-19 were followed by sequencing TCRalpha and TCRbeta repertoires longitudinally. Two young, previously healthy adult volunteers, one female and one male, were included in the cohort.

The investigation overall reported the following: Clones that contracted from day 15 to 85 showed balanced CD4/CD8 phenotypes, whereas a second wave of clones that expanded from day 15 to 37 leaned towards CD4+. Some responding clones were found in pre-infection memory, which suggests that pre-existing cross-reactive memory T cells took part in the SARS-CoV-2 response. SARS-CoV-2 specificity was not confirmed for the second-wave clones peaking on day 37. Contracting CD4+ clones were located mainly in the CM and EM memory subsets, whereas CD8+ clones were found to be enriched in EMRA. The study covered only a couple of mild cases, and larger cohorts including severe cases with pre-infection samples were considered necessary.

Ficoll-Paque density gradient centrifugation was used to isolate PBMCs. V is shortened by 9 bases, J by 7 bases, and the region joining them spans 23 bases. The CDR3 has 15 amino acids, counting the end cysteine and phenylalanine. Here the CDR3 DNA is all that survives: 45 bases in frame from base 1. This TCR came from a man aged 18 to 30 who had mild COVID-19 (a few samples of this study predate the infection). The sample titles of this study are shuffled in the database, so cell type and time point are left out; the donor was told from shared clones. Recombination connected TRBV12-3 or TRBV12-4 to TRBJ2-3; perhaps TRBD2 is the D gene, with 5 bases matching. The material sequenced was PBMCs or a T cell subset sorted from them (not recorded which). The CDR3 loop reads CASTAQLAGPYTQYF. The sequence in DNA is TGTGCCAGTACCGCCCAGCTAGCTGGGCCCTATACGCAGTATTTT.